This T cell receptor (beta chain) was observed in a study of blood T cell repertoires in COVID-19. As handled by the study authors: Amplification from reference gene primers served as the basis for estimated nucleated cell counts. Sequencing used immunoSEQ multiplex PCR; TCRdb keeps in-frame clones, though not all of them. That table supplies the V and J calls and clone size; D and trimming were determined from the DNA. This sample yields about 59,000 clones, of which more than 80% are seen a single time; around a third belongs to the top ten. Seattle participants joined during active infection and were tracked over time. Germline V lookup: CDR1 SGHNT, CDR2 YYREEE (reference sequence). The CDR3 totals 15 residues. Deletions cut 3 bases from V and 4 bases from J, with 11 bases between.

The receptor's source is a man between 60 and 75 years old with COVID-19, enrolled during active disease. Sequencing was done on a sample of peripheral blood. The V call is TRBV5-4, the J call TRBJ2-6; possible D gene TRBD1, 5 bases. CDR3: CASSSAGYGANVLTF. In nucleotides, the CDR3 is TGTGCCAGCAGCTCGGCAGGGTACGGGGCCAACGTCCTGACTTTC.